This passage covers 2 T cell receptor beta chains from one sample sequenced in a study of blood T cell repertoires in COVID-19. TCRdb's table, derived via immunoSEQ multiplex PCR, lists solely in-frame clones and lacks some. This table holds under 150,000 clones, about 79% found once. The material sequenced was PBMCs or T cells enriched from blood (not recorded which). The receptors here all came from a woman aged 45-59 years who had recovered from COVID-19.

This clone was seen only a few times. The V call is TRBV6-2 or TRBV6-3, the J call TRBJ1-2; D gene unclear. The V gene lost 2 bases and the J gene lost 2 bases, with 9 bases spanning the gap. CDR3 length equals 14 residues. Per the germline V gene, CDR1 is MNHEY and CDR2 is SVGEGT. DNA of the CDR3: TGTGCCAGCAGTTACGGAGACGGAAACTATGGCTACACCTTC. Translation gives CASSYGDGNYGYTF.

This chain connects TRBV11-3 to TRBJ1-4, with D unresolved. Trimming pared 6 bases from V and 5 bases from J, leaving 16 bases between. The CDR3 contains 15 residues. The germline gives CDR1 SGHNT, CDR2 YENEEA. CDR3 amino acids: CASSRSSGGNEKLFF. In nucleotides, the CDR3 is TGTGCCAGCAGTCGAAGCAGCGGTGGGAATGAAAAACTGTTTTTT.